These T cell receptor beta chains were read from a single sample in a study of blood T cell repertoires in COVID-19. Using immunoSEQ multiplex PCR, the repertoire was profiled, and TCRdb retains in-frame clones only, with some absent. This table has approximately 270,000 clones, 80% to 90% appearing once. What was sequenced was PBMCs or T cells enriched from blood (not recorded which). The receptors derive from a woman aged 25 to 45 with acute COVID-19. CDR3s include the opening cysteine and the closing phenylalanine or tryptophan. Fields, in order: D gene, V gene, clone size, J gene, CDR3 protein, CDR3 DNA. D genes are given only for firm matches. The size of a clone is reported for some rows only, either as once, few or many, or as a class for expanded clones.

TRBD1,TRBV3-1/TRBV3-2,NA,TRBJ2-2,CASSPTGVDTGELFF,TGTGCCAGCAGTCCGACAGGGGTCGACACCGGGGAGCTGTTTTTT
TRBD1,TRBV28,NA,TRBJ2-7,CASSRQGAYEQYF,TGTGCCAGCAGTCGACAGGGGGCTTACGAGCAGTACTTC
TRBD1,TRBV5-1,NA,TRBJ2-1,CASSLADRETNEQFF,TGCGCCAGCAGCTTGGCCGACAGGGAGACCAATGAGCAGTTCTTC
TRBD2,TRBV3-1/TRBV3-2,few,TRBJ2-5,CASSQDQLAGFWETQYF,TGTGCCAGCAGCCAAGATCAGCTAGCGGGTTTCTGGGAGACCCAGTACTTC
TRBD2,TRBV28,NA,TRBJ2-1,CASTTGLAYNEQFF,TGTGCCAGCACTACGGGACTAGCCTACAATGAGCAGTTCTTC
NA,TRBV9,NA,TRBJ1-5,CASSTDGGLGQPQHF,TGTGCCAGCAGCACCGACGGGGGGCTCGGTCAGCCCCAGCATTTT
TRBD1,TRBV27,NA,TRBJ1-6,CASSPSGGAPLHF,TGTGCCAGCAGTCCTTCAGGGGGCGCACCCCTCCACTTT
NA,TRBV28,NA,TRBJ2-2,CASSLWGRSTGELFF,TGTGCCAGCAGTTTATGGGGGCGCAGCACCGGGGAGCTGTTTTTT
TRBD2,TRBV19,NA,TRBJ2-1,CASSYLGAGEENEQFF,TGTGCCAGTAGTTACCTAGGGGCGGGAGAGGAAAATGAGCAGTTCTTC
TRBD1,TRBV3-1/TRBV3-2,NA,TRBJ2-7,CASSQEEGGQARAYEQYF,TGTGCCAGCAGCCAAGAGGAAGGGGGACAGGCGAGAGCCTACGAGCAGTACTTC
TRBD2,TRBV28,NA,TRBJ2-7,CASSLLSSGRAYEQYF,TGTGCCAGCAGTTTACTCTCTAGCGGGAGGGCCTACGAGCAGTACTTC
NA,TRBV19,NA,TRBJ1-5,CASSNEHSNQPQHF,TGTGCCAGTTCAAACGAGCATAGCAATCAGCCCCAGCATTTT
TRBD2,TRBV5-1,once,TRBJ2-3,CASSPSGMVDTQYF,TGCGCCAGCAGCCCAAGCGGGATGGTAGATACGCAGTATTTT
TRBD2,TRBV5-1,NA,TRBJ2-1,CASSSGLEPEQFF,TGCGCCAGCAGCTCCGGACTAGAACCTGAGCAGTTCTTC
NA,TRBV2,once,TRBJ1-6,CASSELEANSPLHF,TGTGCCAGCAGTGAGTTGGAGGCCAATTCACCCCTCCACTTT
NA,TRBV28,once,TRBJ1-5,CASSLLAGNQPQHF,TGTGCCAGCAGTTTATTGGCAGGCAATCAGCCCCAGCATTTT
NA,TRBV6-5,NA,TRBJ2-3,CASGGLADTQYF,TGTGCCAGCGGGGGGTTGGCAGATACGCAGTATTTT
TRBD2,TRBV7-2,NA,TRBJ2-3,CASSLGGGRSDTQYF,TGTGCCAGCAGCTTAGGGGGCGGGAGATCAGATACGCAGTATTTT
NA,TRBV2,NA,TRBJ2-4,CASIRTEGINIQYF,TGTGCCAGCATCAGGACAGAAGGCATAAACATTCAGTACTTC
TRBD1,TRBV11-2,NA,TRBJ1-2,CASSLQGADYGYTF,TGTGCCAGCAGCTTACAGGGGGCAGACTATGGCTACACCTTC
NA,TRBV5-1,NA,TRBJ2-2,CASSLVLADNTGELFF,TGCGCCAGCAGCTTGGTACTAGCTGATAACACCGGGGAGCTGTTTTTT
TRBD1,TRBV6-2/TRBV6-3,NA,TRBJ2-2,CASSYPYRGLNTGELFF,TGTGCCAGCAGTTACCCTTACAGGGGGCTGAACACCGGGGAGCTGTTTTTT